These T cell receptor beta chains were read from a single sample in a study of T cell changes during pregnancy in multiple sclerosis. Here immunoSEQ multiplex PCR was the method, and the copy in TCRdb shows in-frame clones only, minus some. The sample yields 55,000 to 80,000 clones, about 94% seen once. The input for sequencing was CD8+ T cells from peripheral blood mononuclear cells, taken in the second trimester of pregnancy. These receptors were obtained from a female donor with multiple sclerosis, enrolled in a pregnancy study. Both conserved end residues are trimmed from each CDR3. Size tells how often a clone was seen (once, few, many) or the class of an expanded clone, and some rows leave it out.

cdr3_aa: ASSPSGGSADTQY; clone_size: once; j_call: TRBJ2-3; v_call: TRBV7-2
cdr3_aa: ASSQSETSGFTDTQY; clone_size: -; j_call: TRBJ2-3; v_call: TRBV4-1
cdr3_aa: ASSLDSGVGYSYEQY; clone_size: -; j_call: TRBJ2-7; v_call: TRBV7-9
cdr3_aa: ASSAGFDEQY; clone_size: once; j_call: TRBJ2-7; v_call: TRBV19
cdr3_aa: ASSPTRGTDTQY; clone_size: -; j_call: TRBJ2-3; v_call: TRBV27
cdr3_aa: ASSPTTPTPTEAF; clone_size: -; j_call: TRBJ1-1; v_call: TRBV7-6
cdr3_aa: ASSPTTSGGSYEQY; clone_size: -; j_call: TRBJ2-7; v_call: TRBV7-2
cdr3_aa: AWSKEGDTQY; clone_size: once; j_call: TRBJ2-3; v_call: TRBV30
cdr3_aa: ASSLDADDYSNQPQH; clone_size: -; j_call: TRBJ1-5; v_call: TRBV7-8
cdr3_aa: AIAKEKSYEQY; clone_size: once; j_call: TRBJ2-7; v_call: TRBV12-2
cdr3_aa: ASSLISPEDRVTEAF; clone_size: -; j_call: TRBJ1-1; v_call: TRBV7-6
cdr3_aa: ASGMGAGVPYEQY; clone_size: -; j_call: TRBJ2-7; v_call: TRBV6-1
cdr3_aa: ASNAGPWNEQF; clone_size: -; j_call: TRBJ2-1; v_call: TRBV19
cdr3_aa: ASSQASSYEQY; clone_size: -; j_call: TRBJ2-7; v_call: TRBV4-1
cdr3_aa: ASSLRPGGSTEAF; clone_size: -; j_call: TRBJ1-1; v_call: TRBV4-1
cdr3_aa: ASRGTGEETQY; clone_size: -; j_call: TRBJ2-5; v_call: TRBV2
cdr3_aa: ASSPDRDTQY; clone_size: once; j_call: TRBJ2-3; v_call: TRBV4-1
cdr3_aa: ASSSGTGLAGAEQY; clone_size: -; j_call: TRBJ2-7; v_call: TRBV7-6
cdr3_aa: ASSPEGAWMSEQY; clone_size: -; j_call: TRBJ2-7; v_call: TRBV10-1
cdr3_aa: ASSQTPGALVGETQY; clone_size: -; j_call: TRBJ2-5; v_call: TRBV18
cdr3_aa: ASSLGLAGSNTGELF; clone_size: -; j_call: TRBJ2-2; v_call: TRBV11-2
cdr3_aa: ASSIFSDSNQPQH; clone_size: -; j_call: TRBJ1-5; v_call: TRBV19
cdr3_aa: ASSPPTGSYEQY; clone_size: -; j_call: TRBJ2-7; v_call: TRBV7-9
cdr3_aa: ASSPLQGAQPQH; clone_size: -; j_call: TRBJ1-5; v_call: TRBV5-8
cdr3_aa: SVDGGSSLYNEQF; clone_size: -; j_call: TRBJ2-1; v_call: TRBV29-1
cdr3_aa: ATSRGTGGPEKLF; clone_size: -; j_call: TRBJ1-4; v_call: TRBV15
cdr3_aa: SVDPDRTNYNEQF; clone_size: -; j_call: TRBJ2-1; v_call: TRBV29-1
cdr3_aa: ASTGQMHTEAF; clone_size: few; j_call: TRBJ1-1; v_call: TRBV27
cdr3_aa: ASSEEALAGVRVETQY; clone_size: -; j_call: TRBJ2-5; v_call: TRBV2
cdr3_aa: ASSDSRESYNEQF; clone_size: -; j_call: TRBJ2-1; v_call: TRBV6-4
cdr3_aa: ASSESLGFYMETQY; clone_size: -; j_call: TRBJ2-5; v_call: TRBV25-1
cdr3_aa: ASTRGYEQY; clone_size: -; j_call: TRBJ2-7; v_call: TRBV5-1
cdr3_aa: ASRGWGEGTDTQY; clone_size: -; j_call: TRBJ2-3; v_call: TRBV9
cdr3_aa: ASSQRHHHEQY; clone_size: once; j_call: TRBJ2-7; v_call: TRBV7-9
cdr3_aa: ASSLEGTVGAYGYT; clone_size: once; j_call: TRBJ1-2; v_call: TRBV13
cdr3_aa: AWSFLGGDTQY; clone_size: -; j_call: TRBJ2-3; v_call: TRBV30
cdr3_aa: ASSPDYPGYNQPQH; clone_size: -; j_call: TRBJ1-5; v_call: TRBV27
cdr3_aa: ASSEETLGTSVREQF; clone_size: -; j_call: TRBJ2-1; v_call: TRBV2
cdr3_aa: ASSSGQGGYEQY; clone_size: once; j_call: TRBJ2-7; v_call: TRBV11-2
cdr3_aa: ASSRGTSGYNEQF; clone_size: -; j_call: TRBJ2-1; v_call: TRBV7-7
cdr3_aa: ASSLRGTGQPHEQY; clone_size: once; j_call: TRBJ2-7; v_call: TRBV5-5
cdr3_aa: ASQPTSGPYNEQF; clone_size: -; j_call: TRBJ2-1; v_call: TRBV19
cdr3_aa: ASSQDLNYEQY; clone_size: -; j_call: TRBJ2-7; v_call: TRBV4-2
cdr3_aa: ASSPLAGALWEAYEQY; clone_size: -; j_call: TRBJ2-7; v_call: TRBV28
cdr3_aa: ASSLVPGGTYEQY; clone_size: -; j_call: TRBJ2-7; v_call: TRBV5-5
cdr3_aa: ASSIMGQVSNQPQH; clone_size: -; j_call: TRBJ1-5; v_call: TRBV19
cdr3_aa: AWSVQGGTFYGYA; clone_size: -; j_call: TRBJ1-2; v_call: TRBV30
cdr3_aa: ASSFRLAGGPGETQY; clone_size: -; j_call: TRBJ2-5; v_call: TRBV5-5
cdr3_aa: SAGRTGYEQY; clone_size: -; j_call: TRBJ2-7; v_call: TRBV29-1
cdr3_aa: ASSSYRGYTEAF; clone_size: -; j_call: TRBJ1-1; v_call: TRBV7-6
cdr3_aa: ASSSQGYEQY; clone_size: -; j_call: TRBJ2-7; v_call: TRBV5-6
cdr3_aa: ASSSLDREVEAF; clone_size: -; j_call: TRBJ1-1; v_call: TRBV5-1
cdr3_aa: ASSTFGLAGLDTQY; clone_size: -; j_call: TRBJ2-3; v_call: TRBV19
cdr3_aa: ASSQDPVEAF; clone_size: -; j_call: TRBJ1-1; v_call: TRBV7-9
cdr3_aa: ASSDRTSGEETQY; clone_size: -; j_call: TRBJ2-5; v_call: TRBV7-9
cdr3_aa: ASSPRTGGGYGYT; clone_size: -; j_call: TRBJ1-2; v_call: TRBV5-8
cdr3_aa: ASSLKGGGGTQNEQF; clone_size: -; j_call: TRBJ2-1; v_call: TRBV7-3
cdr3_aa: ASSLAGLAGGYEQY; clone_size: -; j_call: TRBJ2-7; v_call: TRBV5-1
cdr3_aa: ASSLANKAGVTSDYT; clone_size: -; j_call: TRBJ1-2; v_call: TRBV5-1
cdr3_aa: ASSVEELANEKLF; clone_size: -; j_call: TRBJ1-4; v_call: TRBV9